This TCR beta chain is drawn from a study of blood T cell repertoires in COVID-19. Study overall: COVID-19 samples from acute and convalescent phases originated in the United States, Italy and Spain. T cells, B-cell-depleted T cells, or PBMCs supplied cDNA or gDNA.

This CDR3 contains 12 residues. In germline, CDR1 is MNHEY, CDR2 SVGAGI. V lost 4 bases and J lost 4, with 7 bases in between. Method: immunoSEQ multiplex PCR; TCRdb's copy keeps in-frame clones and lacks some. The top ten clones hold about 7% of a sample with under 200,000 clones, 86% of them seen once. This clonotype was sampled from a man aged 45 to 65 with active or convalescent COVID-19. The rearrangement links TRBV6-5 to TRBJ1-2; the D is unclear. The specimen sequenced was peripheral blood. DNA of the CDR3: TGTGCCAGCAGTTTAGACACCTATGGCTACACCTTC. Encoded protein: CASSLDTYGYTF.